This TCR beta chain came from a study of T cell changes during pregnancy in multiple sclerosis. Germline CDR1 reads MNHNY; CDR2 reads SVGAGI (reference sequence). The V end was cut by 1 base, the J end by 4 bases, with 10 bases between. There are 14 residues in the CDR3. Repertoires were generated with immunoSEQ multiplex PCR, while TCRdb's copy carries only in-frame clones and drops some. The sample contains 80,000 to 95,000 clones, nearly 95% of which appear only once. This TCR was recovered from a female donor with multiple sclerosis, enrolled in a pregnancy study. The V call is TRBV6-6, the J call TRBJ1-2, with D maybe TRBD1 (6 bases). This specimen was peripheral blood, taken in the second trimester of pregnancy. CDR3 region: CASSYWDTGYGYTF. DNA for the CDR3: TGTGCCAGCAGTTACTGGGACACCGGCTATGGCTACACCTTC.